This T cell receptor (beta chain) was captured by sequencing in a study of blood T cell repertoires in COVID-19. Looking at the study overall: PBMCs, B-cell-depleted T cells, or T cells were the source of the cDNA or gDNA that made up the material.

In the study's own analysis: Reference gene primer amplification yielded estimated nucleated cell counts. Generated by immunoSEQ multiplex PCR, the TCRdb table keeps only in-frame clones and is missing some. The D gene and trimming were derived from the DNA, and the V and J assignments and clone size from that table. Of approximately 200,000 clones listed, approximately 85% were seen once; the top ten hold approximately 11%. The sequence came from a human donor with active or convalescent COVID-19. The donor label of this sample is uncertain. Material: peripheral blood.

Here the CDR3 DNA reads TGTGCCAGCAGCGGTGGTTGGATAGCGGCCCCTTCGTGGGACGAGCAGTACTTC. Encoded protein: CASSGGWIAAPSWDEQYF. The chain employs TRBV9 and TRBJ2-7; D is possibly TRBD2 (6 bases). This CDR3 region has 18 residues. Germline-derived CDR1 and CDR2 are SGDLS and YYNGEE. The V and J ends lost 3 bases and 5 bases respectively, with 27 bases between them.